This TCR beta chain was captured in a study of blood T cell repertoires in COVID-19. Study background: Material from acute and convalescent COVID-19 was sourced from the United States, Italy and Spain. T cells, B-cell-depleted T cells, or PBMCs supplied cDNA or gDNA.

The V gene end was trimmed by 6 bases and the J gene end by 7 bases; junction bases not matched to a gene: 7. The CDR3 has 15 residues. Germline loops: CDR1 LNHDA, CDR2 SQIVND (reference sequence). Per the authors' pipeline: Nucleated cell number was recorded as an estimate derived from reference gene primer amplification. Profiling relied on immunoSEQ multiplex PCR, and the TCRdb table lists in-frame clones only, not all of them. The V and J calls and clone size were taken over from that table, and D and trimming were inferred from the DNA. The sample has around 100,000 clones, more than 80% seen once.

Sequencing used peripheral blood. The sequence derives from a man aged 60 to 75 with acute or convalescent COVID-19. The gene calls are TRBV19 and TRBJ2-1; TRBD1 matches at 12 bases. The chain's CDR3 is CASSWDRGRANEQFF. The CDR3 DNA reads as TGTGCCAGTAGCTGGGACAGGGGGCGGGCAAATGAGCAGTTCTTC.